Detailed here is one T cell receptor (beta chain). Its specificity is not known. The data derive from a study of cytomegalovirus exposure and HLA in healthy donors. This CDR3 is 15 amino acids long. Germline loops: CDR1 ENHRY, CDR2 SYGVKD. V lost 5 bases, J lost 3 bases, and 13 bases lay in between. Donors consisted of healthy bone marrow donors. Regarding the study as a whole: An analysis was carried out at a later point. It showed that HLA-associated TCR beta chains were more clonally expanded than equally common non-associated chains. Rare TCR sequences dominated, though some public TCRs recurred in many donors.

60 Vbeta and 13 Jbeta primers were used in PCR. Study processing details: Later work found 80 million to 85 million unique TCR beta chains, with approximately 12 million shared. Only in-frame clones appear in the TCRdb table, and some are missing; sequencing was by immunoSEQ multiplex PCR. V and J calls and clone size are copied from that table; D and trimming were computed from the DNA. The sample has some 77,000 clones, around 80% seen once. Specimen: PBMCs. This chain connects TRBV10-3 to TRBJ2-2, with D tentatively TRBD2 (6 bases). The receptor comes from a man aged 25-45 years in good health and CMV-seronegative. The CDR3 region is CAISPSGRYTGELFF. In DNA form, the CDR3 reads TGTGCCATCAGTCCAAGCGGGCGCTACACCGGGGAGCTGTTTTTT.